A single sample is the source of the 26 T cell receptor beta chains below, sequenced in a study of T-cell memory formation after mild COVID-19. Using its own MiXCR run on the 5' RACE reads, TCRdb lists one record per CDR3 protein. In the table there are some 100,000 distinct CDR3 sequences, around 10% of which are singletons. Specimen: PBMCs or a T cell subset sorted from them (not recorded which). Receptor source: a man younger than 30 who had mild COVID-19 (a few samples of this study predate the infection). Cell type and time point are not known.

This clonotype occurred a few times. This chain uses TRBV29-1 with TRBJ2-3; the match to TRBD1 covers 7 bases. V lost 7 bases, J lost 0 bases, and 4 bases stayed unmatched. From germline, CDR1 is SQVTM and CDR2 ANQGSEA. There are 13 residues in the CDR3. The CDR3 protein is CSASGQSTDTQYF. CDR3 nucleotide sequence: TGCAGCGCATCGGGACAGAGCACAGATACGCAGTATTTT.

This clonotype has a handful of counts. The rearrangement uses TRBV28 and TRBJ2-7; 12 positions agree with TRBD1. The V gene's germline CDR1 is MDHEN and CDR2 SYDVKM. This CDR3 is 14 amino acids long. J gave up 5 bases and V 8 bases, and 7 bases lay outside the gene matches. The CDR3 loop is CASGPGTGGNEQYV. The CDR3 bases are TGTGCCAGCGGGCCCGGGACAGGGGGCAACGAGCAGTACGTC.

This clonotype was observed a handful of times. This CDR3 is CASSFPGMNTGELFF. For the CDR3, the DNA is TGTGCCAGCAGTTTTCCAGGGATGAACACCGGGGAGCTGTTTTTT. V usage is TRBV28 and J usage is TRBJ2-2; a weak D match, TRBD1 (5 bases). CDR1 and CDR2 from the germline V gene are MDHEN and SYDVKM. CDR3 length: 15 amino acids. Trimming shortened V by 3 bases and J by 1 base, and 9 bases separated the two germline ends.

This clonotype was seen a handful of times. CDR3 sequence (DNA): TGTGCCAGCAGCTCCCGGGGGGGCTCCTACAATGAGCAGTTCTTC. Translated: CASSSRGGSYNEQFF. This sequence joins TRBV9 and TRBJ2-1, with 8 bases that match TRBD2. The CDR3 sequence is 15 residues long. J was trimmed by 0 bases and V by 4 bases; bases with no gene match: 3. Germline values: CDR1 SGDLS, CDR2 YYNGEE.

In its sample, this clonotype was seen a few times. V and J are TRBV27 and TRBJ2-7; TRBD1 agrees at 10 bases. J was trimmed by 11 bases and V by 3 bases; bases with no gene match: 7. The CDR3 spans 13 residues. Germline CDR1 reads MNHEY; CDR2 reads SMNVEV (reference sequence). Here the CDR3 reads CASSLGGTGEEYF. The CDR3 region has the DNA TGTGCCAGCAGTTTGGGGGGGACAGGGGAAGAGTACTTC.

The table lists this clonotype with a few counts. The CDR3 sequence: CASARGRGTDTQYF. The CDR3 coding sequence is TGTGCCAGCGCGAGGGGACGGGGCACAGATACGCAGTATTTT. The chain combines TRBV6-5 with TRBJ2-3; D is possibly TRBD1 or TRBD2 (5 bases each). CDR1 is MNHEY and CDR2 is SVGAGI in the germline V gene. Deletions cut 8 bases from V and 1 base from J, with 13 bases between. The CDR3 totals 14 residues.

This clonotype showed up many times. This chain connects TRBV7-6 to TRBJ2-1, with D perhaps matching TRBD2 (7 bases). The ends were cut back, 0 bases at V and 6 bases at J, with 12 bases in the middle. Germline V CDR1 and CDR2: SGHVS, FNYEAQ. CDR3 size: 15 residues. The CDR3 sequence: CASSLAGGPANEQFF. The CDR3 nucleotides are TGTGCCAGCAGCTTAGCGGGGGGGCCCGCCAATGAGCAGTTCTTC.

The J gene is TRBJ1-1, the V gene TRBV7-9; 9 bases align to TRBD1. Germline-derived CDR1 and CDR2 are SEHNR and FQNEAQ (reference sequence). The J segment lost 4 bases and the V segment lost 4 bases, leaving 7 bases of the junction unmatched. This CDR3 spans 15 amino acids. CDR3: CASSSPGTGTTEAFF. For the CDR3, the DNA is TGTGCCAGCAGCTCACCGGGGACAGGGACCACTGAAGCTTTCTTT.

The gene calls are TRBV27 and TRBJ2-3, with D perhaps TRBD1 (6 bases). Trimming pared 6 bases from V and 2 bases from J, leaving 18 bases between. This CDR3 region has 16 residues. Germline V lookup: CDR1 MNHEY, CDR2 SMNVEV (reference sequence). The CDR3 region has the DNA TGTGCCAGCAGCCCCGGGACACTCCTGGTCACAGATACGCAGTATTTT. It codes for CASSPGTLLVTDTQYF.

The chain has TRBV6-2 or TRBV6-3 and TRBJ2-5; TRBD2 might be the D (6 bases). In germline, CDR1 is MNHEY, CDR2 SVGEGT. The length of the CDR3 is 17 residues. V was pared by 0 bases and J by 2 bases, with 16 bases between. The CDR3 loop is CASSYSQVGRRQETQYF. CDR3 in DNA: TGTGCCAGCAGTTACTCGCAGGTTGGGAGGAGGCAAGAGACCCAGTACTTC.

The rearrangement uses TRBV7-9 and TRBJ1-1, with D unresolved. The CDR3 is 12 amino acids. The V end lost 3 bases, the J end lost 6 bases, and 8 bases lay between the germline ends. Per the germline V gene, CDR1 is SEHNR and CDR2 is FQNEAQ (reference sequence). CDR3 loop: CASSLGQAEAFF. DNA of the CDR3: TGTGCCAGCAGCTTGGGCCAGGCTGAAGCTTTCTTT.

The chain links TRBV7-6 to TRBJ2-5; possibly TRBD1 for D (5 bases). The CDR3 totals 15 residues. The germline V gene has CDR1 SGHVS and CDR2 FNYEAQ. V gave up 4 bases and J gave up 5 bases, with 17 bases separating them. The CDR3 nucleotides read TGTGCCAGCAGCTCCCCCGCCGACCCAGGGGAGACCCAGTACTTC. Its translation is CASSSPADPGETQYF.

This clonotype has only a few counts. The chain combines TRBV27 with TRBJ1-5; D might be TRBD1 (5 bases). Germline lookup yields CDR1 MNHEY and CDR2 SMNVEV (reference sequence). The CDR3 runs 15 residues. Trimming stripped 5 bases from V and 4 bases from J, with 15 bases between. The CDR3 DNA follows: TGTGCCAGCAGTCCCACCCCTGGGGCGAATCAGCCCCAGCATTTT. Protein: CASSPTPGANQPQHF.

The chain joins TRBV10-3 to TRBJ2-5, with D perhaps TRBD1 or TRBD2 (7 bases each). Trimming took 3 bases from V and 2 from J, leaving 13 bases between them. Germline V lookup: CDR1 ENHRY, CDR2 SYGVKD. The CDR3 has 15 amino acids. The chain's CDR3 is CAISDAGGVQETQYF. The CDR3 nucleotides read TGTGCCATCAGTGACGCAGGGGGGGTACAAGAGACCCAGTACTTC.

The CDR3 bases are TGTGCCAGCAGAGGGGGGGGACAGGAGGGGATAGCTTTCTTT. This codes for CASRGGGQEGIAFF. The rearrangement links TRBV12-3 or TRBV12-4 to TRBJ1-1; 8 nucleotides align to TRBD1. Trimming removed 6 bases from V and 10 bases from J; junction bases left unmatched: 13. The CDR3 sequence is 14 residues long.

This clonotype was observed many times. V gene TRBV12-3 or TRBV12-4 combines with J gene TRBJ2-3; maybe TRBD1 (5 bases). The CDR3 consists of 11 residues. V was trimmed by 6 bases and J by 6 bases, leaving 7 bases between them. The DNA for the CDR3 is TGTGCCAGCAGGAAGGGGGATACGCAGTATTTT. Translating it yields CASRKGDTQYF.

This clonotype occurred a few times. The CDR3 DNA follows: TGTGCCAGCAGCGGCGCGGGGGAAGATACGCAGTATTTT. Its protein product is CASSGAGEDTQYF. The chain joins TRBV5-4 to TRBJ2-3; 7 nucleotides line up with TRBD2. Germline CDR1 SGHNT, CDR2 YYREEE (reference sequence). The CDR3 has 13 residues. V dropped 4 bases and J dropped 5; count of bases not matched to a gene: 4.

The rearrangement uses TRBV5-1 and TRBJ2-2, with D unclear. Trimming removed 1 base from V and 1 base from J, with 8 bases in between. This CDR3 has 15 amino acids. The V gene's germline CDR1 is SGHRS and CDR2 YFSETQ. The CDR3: CASSLRYLNTGELFF. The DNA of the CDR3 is TGCGCCAGCAGCTTGCGTTATCTGAACACCGGGGAGCTGTTTTTT.

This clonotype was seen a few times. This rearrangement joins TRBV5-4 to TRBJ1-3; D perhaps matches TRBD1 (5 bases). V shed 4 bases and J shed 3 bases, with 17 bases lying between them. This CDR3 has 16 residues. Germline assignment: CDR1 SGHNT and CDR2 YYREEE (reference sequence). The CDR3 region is CASSPSLSGIGNTIYF. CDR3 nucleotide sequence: TGTGCCAGCAGCCCGTCTCTGTCAGGGATTGGAAACACCATATATTTT.

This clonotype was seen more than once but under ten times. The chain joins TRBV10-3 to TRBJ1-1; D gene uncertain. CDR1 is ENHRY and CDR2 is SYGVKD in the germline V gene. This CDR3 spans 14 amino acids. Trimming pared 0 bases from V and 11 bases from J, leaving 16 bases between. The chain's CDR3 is CAISESTRGSHAFF. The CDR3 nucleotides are TGTGCCATCAGTGAGTCGACTCGTGGGAGTCATGCTTTCTTT.

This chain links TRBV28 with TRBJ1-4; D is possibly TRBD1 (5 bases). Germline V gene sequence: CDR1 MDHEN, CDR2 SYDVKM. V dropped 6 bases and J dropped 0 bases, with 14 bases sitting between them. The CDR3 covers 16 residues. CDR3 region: CASSRGTVTTNEKLFF. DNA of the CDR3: TGTGCCAGCAGCCGCGGGACTGTCACAACTAATGAAAAACTGTTTTTT.

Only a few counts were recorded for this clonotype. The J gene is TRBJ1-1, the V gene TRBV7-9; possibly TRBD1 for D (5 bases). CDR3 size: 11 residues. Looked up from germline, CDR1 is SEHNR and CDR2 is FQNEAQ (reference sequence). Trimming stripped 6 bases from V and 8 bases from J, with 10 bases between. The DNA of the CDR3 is TGTGCCAGCAGGGGGCTGATGGAAGCTTTCTTT. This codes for CASRGLMEAFF.

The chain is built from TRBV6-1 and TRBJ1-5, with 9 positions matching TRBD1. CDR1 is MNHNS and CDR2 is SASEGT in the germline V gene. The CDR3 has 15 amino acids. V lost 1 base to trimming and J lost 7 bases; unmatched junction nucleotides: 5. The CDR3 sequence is CASSEGTGAVQPQHF. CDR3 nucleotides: TGTGCCAGCAGTGAAGGGACAGGGGCTGTGCAGCCCCAGCATTTT.

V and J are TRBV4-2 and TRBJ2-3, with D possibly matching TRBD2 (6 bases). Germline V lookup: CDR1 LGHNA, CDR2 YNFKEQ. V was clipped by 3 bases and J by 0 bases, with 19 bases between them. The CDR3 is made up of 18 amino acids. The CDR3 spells CASSHPSRGTPSTDTQYF. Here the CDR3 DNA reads TGTGCCAGCAGCCACCCGAGCCGCGGGACTCCTAGCACAGATACGCAGTATTTT.

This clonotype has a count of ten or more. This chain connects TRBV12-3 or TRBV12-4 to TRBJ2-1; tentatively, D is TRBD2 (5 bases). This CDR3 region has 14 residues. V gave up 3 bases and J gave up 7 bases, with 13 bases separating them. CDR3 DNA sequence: TGTGCCAGCAGTTTCCCGGATGAGGGAAATGAGCAGTTCTTC. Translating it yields CASSFPDEGNEQFF.

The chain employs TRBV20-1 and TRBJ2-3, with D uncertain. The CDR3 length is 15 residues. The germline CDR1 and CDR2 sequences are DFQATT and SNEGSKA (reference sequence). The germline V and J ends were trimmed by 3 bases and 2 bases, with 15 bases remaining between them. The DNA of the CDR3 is TGCAGTGCTAGTGGGCTCCTTGGGGTCACAGATACGCAGTATTTT. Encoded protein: CSASGLLGVTDTQYF.